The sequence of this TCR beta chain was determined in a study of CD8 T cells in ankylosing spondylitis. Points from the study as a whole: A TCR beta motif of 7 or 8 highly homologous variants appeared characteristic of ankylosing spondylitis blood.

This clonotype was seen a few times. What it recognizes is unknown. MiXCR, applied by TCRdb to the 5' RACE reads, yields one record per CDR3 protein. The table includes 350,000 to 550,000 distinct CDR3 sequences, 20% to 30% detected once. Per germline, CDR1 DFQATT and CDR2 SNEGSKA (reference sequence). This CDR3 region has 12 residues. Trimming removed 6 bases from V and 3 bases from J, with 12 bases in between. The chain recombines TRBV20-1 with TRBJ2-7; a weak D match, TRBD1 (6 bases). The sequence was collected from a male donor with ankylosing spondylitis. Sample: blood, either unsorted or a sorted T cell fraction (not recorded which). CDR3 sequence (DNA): TGCAGTGCCCAGCCCAGGGGCTACGAGCAGTACTTC. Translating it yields CSAQPRGYEQYF.